Sequencing of this TCR beta chain was carried out in a study of neurological immune-mediated disorders. In this sample, this clonotype turned up many times. The antigen is unknown. CDR1 is SGHTA, CDR2 FQGNSA, per germline. The CDR3 sequence is 15 residues long. Trimming removed 1 base from V and 7 bases from J; junction bases left unmatched: 4. Study conclusions and caveats: Subjects shared no identical expanded-clone CDR3 amino acid sequences, suggesting private TCR-beta repertoires in all groups.

The cDNA was produced through 5'RACE with 10-nucleotide random UMIs. TCRdb used MiXCR to reprocess the 5' RACE reads, holding one entry per CDR3 protein. The sample carries more than 15,000 distinct CDR3 sequences, roughly 15% recorded once. The sequencing sample was made of PBMCs. The chain recombines TRBV7-2 with TRBJ2-2; 9 nucleotides align to TRBD1. This sequence originates from a man aged 55 to 70 with HTLV-1-associated myelopathy (HAM/TSP). CDR3 nucleotide sequence: TGTGCCAGCAGCTTAGGGGGACAGGGTGTCGGGGAGCTGTTTTTT. It encodes CASSLGGQGVGELFF.